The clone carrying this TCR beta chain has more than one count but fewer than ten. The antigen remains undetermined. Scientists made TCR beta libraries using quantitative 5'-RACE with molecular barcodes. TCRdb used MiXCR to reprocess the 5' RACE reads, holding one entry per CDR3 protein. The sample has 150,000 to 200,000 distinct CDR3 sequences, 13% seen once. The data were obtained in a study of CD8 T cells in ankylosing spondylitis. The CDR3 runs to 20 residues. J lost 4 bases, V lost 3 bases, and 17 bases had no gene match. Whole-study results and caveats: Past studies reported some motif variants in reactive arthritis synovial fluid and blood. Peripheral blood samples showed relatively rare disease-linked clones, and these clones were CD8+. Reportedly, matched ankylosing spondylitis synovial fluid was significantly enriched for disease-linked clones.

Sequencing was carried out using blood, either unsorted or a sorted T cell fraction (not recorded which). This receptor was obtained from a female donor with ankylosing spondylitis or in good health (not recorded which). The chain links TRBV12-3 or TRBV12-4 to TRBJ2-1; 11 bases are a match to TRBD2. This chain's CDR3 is CASSLEDYLASGRSYNEQFF. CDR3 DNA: TGTGCCAGCAGTTTGGAGGACTACTTAGCTAGCGGGAGGAGTTACAATGAGCAGTTCTTC.